This T cell receptor beta chain was sequenced for a study of T cell repertoires in cytomegalovirus infection. Germline assignment: CDR1 SGHTA and CDR2 FQGNSA. The V gene lost 1 base and the J gene lost 2 bases, with 7 bases spanning the gap. The CDR3 contains 14 residues. Findings and limits, study-wide: CMV carriers with the relevant HLA were identified by cumulative public TCR beta family frequency. HLA-C-restricted CMV-specific TCR beta clonotypes prevailed in the ex vivo response.

This clonotype was observed at least ten times. No antigen is known for it. In TCRdb, the reads were re-called with MiXCR into one record per CDR3 protein. The data show around 190,000 distinct CDR3 sequences, roughly an eighth seen once. The V gene is TRBV7-2, the J gene TRBJ2-3; no definite D call. Sequenced: PBMCs. This clonotype originated in a human donor in good health (CMV status not recorded). Some clones in this sample may be carry-over from other donors' samples. The CDR3 here is CASSLGPVTDTQYF. The DNA for the CDR3 is TGTGCCAGCAGCTTAGGCCCGGTCACAGATACGCAGTATTTT.